Below are 9 T cell receptor beta chains sequenced from a single sample in a study of blood T cells in healthy people across ages. Sample-barcoded 5' priming and a J-beta primer mix drove a second PCR of about 6 to 12 cycles. TCRdb processed the 5' RACE reads anew with MiXCR; each CDR3 protein has one entry. This sample has fewer than 900,000 distinct CDR3 sequences, with more than 40% found just once. Material for sequencing was blood. These receptors came from an older woman in good health.

Details on this clonotype: Mismatch with germline at one junction end may stem from a read error. V gene TRBV3-1 combines with J gene TRBJ1-1; possibly TRBD1 for D (6 bases). The CDR3 length is 14 residues. CDR1 and CDR2 from the germline V gene are LGHDT and YNNKEL (reference sequence). The CDR3 sequence is CTSSDAGQITEAFF. CDR3 nucleotide sequence: TGTACCAGCAGCGACGCCGGACAGATCACTGAAGCTTTCTTT. The full variable domain, completed using reference TRBV3-1 and TRBJ1-1, is DTAVSQTPKYLVTQMGNDKSIKCEQNLGHDTMYWYKQDSKKFLKIMFSYNNKELIINETVPNRFSPKSPDKAHLNLHINSLELGDSAVYFCTSSDAGQITEAFFGQGTRLTVV.

In the case of this clonotype: One end of the junction varies from germline; a read error may be responsible. This chain connects TRBV2 to TRBJ2-2; the match to TRBD1 covers 7 bases. The CDR3 consists of 16 residues. CDR1 is SNHLY, CDR2 FYNNEI, per germline. The DNA of the CDR3 is TGTGCCAGCAGAGAAGACAGGGAGTGGAACACCGGGGAGCTGTTTTTT. Protein product: CASREDREWNTGELFF.

A few counts support this clonotype. The V and J genes are TRBV4-3 and TRBJ2-1; perhaps D is TRBD1 or TRBD2 (6 bases each). V gave up 1 base and J gave up 4 bases, with 17 bases separating them. CDR3 size: 17 residues. In germline, CDR1 is LGHNA, CDR2 YSLEER. CDR3 sequence (DNA): TGCGCCAGCAGCCAAGGGCCCGAGGGGGGAACTTACAATGAGCAGTTCTTC. It is translated as CASSQGPEGGTYNEQFF.

The rearrangement uses TRBV5-1 and TRBJ2-5; D remains ambiguous. Trimming removed 1 base at V and 4 bases at J, with 11 bases between. The CDR3 totals 14 residues. CDR1 and CDR2 (germline): SGHRS, YFSETQ. CDR3 amino acids: CASSLTESPETQYF. For the CDR3, the DNA is TGCGCCAGCAGCTTGACGGAATCCCCAGAGACCCAGTACTTC.

The V gene is TRBV6-6, the J gene TRBJ2-7; possible D gene TRBD1, 5 bases. This CDR3 comprises 17 residues. From germline, CDR1 is MNHNY and CDR2 SVGAGI (reference sequence). Trimming cost V 2 bases and J 5 bases, with 22 bases left between them. CDR3 residues: CASSYSWGGRRGDEQYF. As DNA, the CDR3 is TGTGCCAGCAGTTACAGTTGGGGCGGCAGAAGGGGTGACGAGCAGTACTTC.

The chain uses TRBV29-1 and TRBJ2-1, with 7 bases that match TRBD2. The germline CDR1 and CDR2 sequences are SQVTM and ANQGSEA. The junction had 5 bases not matched to a gene; V was cut back by 7 bases and J by 8 bases. This CDR3 has 11 residues. The CDR3 DNA reads as TGCAGCGGTGACCGGGGGGATGAGCAGTTCTTC. It translates to CSGDRGDEQFF.

The J gene is TRBJ2-7, the V gene TRBV7-2; D not resolved. CDR1 SGHTA and CDR2 FQGNSA come from the germline V gene. Between the trimmed V and J ends, which lost 8 bases and 2 bases, there was a span of 19 bases. The CDR3 is 15 residues long. The CDR3 coding sequence is TGTGCCAGCGGCTCCGTAAGGCCGAGTACCTACGAGCAGTACTTC. Its translation: CASGSVRPSTYEQYF.

The chain recombines TRBV5-5 with TRBJ2-3; D perhaps matches TRBD2 (6 bases). The CDR3 loop spans 16 amino acids. The V and J ends lost 0 bases and 0 bases respectively, with 11 bases between them. Germline V gene sequence: CDR1 SGHKS, CDR2 YYEKEE (reference sequence). CDR3 protein: CASSLDRGSSTDTQYF. Written as DNA, the CDR3 is TGTGCCAGCAGCTTGGACCGGGGGAGTAGCACAGATACGCAGTATTTT.

Here the CDR3 reads CAWSYSRDGPYEQYF. The CDR3 DNA reads TGTGCCTGGAGCTATAGCCGGGACGGACCCTACGAGCAGTACTTC. The chain recombines TRBV30 with TRBJ2-7; D may be TRBD1 or TRBD2 (5 bases each). The CDR3 spans 15 residues. V was pared by 3 bases and J by 2 bases, with 17 bases between. CDR1 and CDR2 from the germline V gene are GTSNPN and SVGIG (reference sequence).